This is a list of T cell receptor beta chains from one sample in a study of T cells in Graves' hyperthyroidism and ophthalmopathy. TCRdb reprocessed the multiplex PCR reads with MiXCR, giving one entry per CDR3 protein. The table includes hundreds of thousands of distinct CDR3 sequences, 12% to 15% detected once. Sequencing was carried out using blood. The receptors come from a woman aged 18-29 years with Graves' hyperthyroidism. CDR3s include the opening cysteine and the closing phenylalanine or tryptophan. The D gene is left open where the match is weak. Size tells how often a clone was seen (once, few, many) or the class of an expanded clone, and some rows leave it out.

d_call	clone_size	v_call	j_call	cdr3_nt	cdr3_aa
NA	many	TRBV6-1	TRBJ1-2	TGTGCCAGCAGCCCATACAGGGACGGCTACACCTTC	CASSPYRDGYTF
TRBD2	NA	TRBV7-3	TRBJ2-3	TGTGCCAGCAGCTTCAGCGGGGGGGGCACAGATACGCAGTATTTT	CASSFSGGGTDTQYF
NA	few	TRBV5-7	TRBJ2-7	TGTGCCAGCAGCTCAGCCGGGACGGATGCCTACGAGCAGTACTTC	CASSSAGTDAYEQYF
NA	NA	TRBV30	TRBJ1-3	TGTGCCTGGAGTACTCCCCCTGGCGCCTCTGGAAACACCATATATTTT	CAWSTPPGASGNTIYF
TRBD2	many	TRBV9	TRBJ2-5	TGTGCCAGCACCCCGGGACTAGCGGGTAGAGGTGAGACCCAGTACTTC	CASTPGLAGRGETQYF
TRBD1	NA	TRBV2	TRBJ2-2	TGTGCCAGCAGACTGACAGGGGCAAGAATTGAAAAGCTGTTTTTT	CASRLTGARIEKLFF
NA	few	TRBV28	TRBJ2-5	TGTGCCAGCAGTTTCTTCGGGCCCCAAGAGACCCAGTACTTC	CASSFFGPQETQYF
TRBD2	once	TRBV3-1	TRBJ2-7	TGTGCCAGCAGCCAGGGGACTAGGGTCTACGAGCAGTACTTC	CASSQGTRVYEQYF
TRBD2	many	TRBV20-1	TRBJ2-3	TGCAGTGCGGCGGGACTAGCGGAGGGAGCGCTCGAGACAGATACGCAGTATTTT	CSAAGLAEGALETDTQYF
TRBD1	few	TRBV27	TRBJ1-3	TGTGCCGGCAGACTCACAGGGGCGGGAAACACCATATATTTT	CAGRLTGAGNTIYF
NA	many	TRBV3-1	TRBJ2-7	TGTGCCAGCAGCCCCGGAGTAAGTGCCTACGAGCAGTACTTC	CASSPGVSAYEQYF
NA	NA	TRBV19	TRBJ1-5	TGTGCCAGTAGTACGACAGCTTATAGCAATCAGCCCCAGCATTTT	CASSTTAYSNQPQHF
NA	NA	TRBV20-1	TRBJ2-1	TGCAGTGTTGGAAAGGGGATCAGTGAGCAGTTCTTC	CSVGKGISEQFF
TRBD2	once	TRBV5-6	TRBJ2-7	TGTGCCAGTCATAGCGGGAGTGGCTCCTACAATGAGCAGTACTTC	CASHSGSGSYNEQYF
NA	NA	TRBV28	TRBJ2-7	TGTGCCCTGGGGAAAGGCTTGGAGAGGGGTGAGCAGTACTTC	CALGKGLERGEQYF
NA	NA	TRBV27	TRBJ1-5	TGTGCCAGCAGTTTAAGGGGGTTACAGGGTCGGAGCAATCAGCCCCAGCATTTT	CASSLRGLQGRSNQPQHF
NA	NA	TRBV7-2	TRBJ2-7	TGTGCCAGCAGCTTTCAGGGCCCCGAGCAGTACTTC	CASSFQGPEQYF
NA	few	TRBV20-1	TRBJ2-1	TGCAGTGCTAGAACGACGCCGAGCTCCTACAATGAGCAGTTCTTC	CSARTTPSSYNEQFF
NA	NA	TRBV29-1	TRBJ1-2	TGCAGCGTTGACGACAGTTCGGGGCCTATTCATGGCTACACCTTC	CSVDDSSGPIHGYTF
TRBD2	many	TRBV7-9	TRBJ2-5	TGTGCCATTGGTGAGACTAGCGGGAGCGGAGAGACCCAGTACTTC	CAIGETSGSGETQYF
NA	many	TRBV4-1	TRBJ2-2	TGCGCCAGCAGCCAAAGGGCCAGGGAAAAAGCCGGGGAGCTGTTTTTT	CASSQRAREKAGELFF
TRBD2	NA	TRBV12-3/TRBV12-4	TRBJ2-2	TGTGCCAGCAGCCGAGCGGGAGGTTCCCCCGGGGAGCTGTTTTTT	CASSRAGGSPGELFF
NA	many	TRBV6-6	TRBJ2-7	TGTGCCAGCAGTTACGGTGGGATTCCCTCCTACGAGCAGTACTTC	CASSYGGIPSYEQYF
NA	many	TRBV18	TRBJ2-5	TGTGCCAGCTCACCAGGGCCCGGACAAGAGACCCAGTACTTC	CASSPGPGQETQYF
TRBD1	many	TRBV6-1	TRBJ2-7	TGTGCCAGGGACCGGGACAGGACCGATGGGGACTCCTACGAGCAGTACTTC	CARDRDRTDGDSYEQYF
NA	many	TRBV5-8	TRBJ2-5	TGTGCCAGCAGCTCACTACCTTCGGAGACCCAGTACTTC	CASSSLPSETQYF
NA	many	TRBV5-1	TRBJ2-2	TGCGCCAGCAGCGAGGACGGAGCGAACACCGGGGAGCTGTTTTTT	CASSEDGANTGELFF
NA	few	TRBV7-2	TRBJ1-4	TGTGCCAGCAGCTTAGTGGCAGGATTTAACCGTGGTGAAAAACTGTTTTTT	CASSLVAGFNRGEKLFF
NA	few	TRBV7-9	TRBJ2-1	TGTGCCAGCAGCTTAGCGGCTCACAATGAGCAGTTCTTC	CASSLAAHNEQFF
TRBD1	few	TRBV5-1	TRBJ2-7	TGCGCCAGCAGCACCTCCGGGACAGGGGCATCCTACGAGCAGTACTTC	CASSTSGTGASYEQYF
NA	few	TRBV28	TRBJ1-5	TGTGCCAGCAGGCAGGGCGGCCAGCCCCAGCATTTT	CASRQGGQPQHF
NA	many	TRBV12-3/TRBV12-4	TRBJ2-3	TGTGCCAGCAGTTTAGCGCGTTGGGTACAGGACACAGATACGCAGTATTTT	CASSLARWVQDTDTQYF
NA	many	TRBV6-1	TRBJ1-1	TGTGCCAGCAGTGGAGCCTGGGAAGCTTTCTTT	CASSGAWEAFF
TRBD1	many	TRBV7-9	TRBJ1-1	TGTGCCAGCAGCGTTACAGGGGGCGACCTCGCTGAAGCTTTCTTT	CASSVTGGDLAEAFF